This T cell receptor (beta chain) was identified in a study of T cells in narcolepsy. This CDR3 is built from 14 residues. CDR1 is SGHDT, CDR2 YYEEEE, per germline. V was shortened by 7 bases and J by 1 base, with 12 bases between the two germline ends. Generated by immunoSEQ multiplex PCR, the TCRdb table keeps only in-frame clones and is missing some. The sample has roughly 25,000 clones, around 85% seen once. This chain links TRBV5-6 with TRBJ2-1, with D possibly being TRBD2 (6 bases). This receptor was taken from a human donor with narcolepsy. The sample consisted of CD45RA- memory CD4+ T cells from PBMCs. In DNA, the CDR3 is TGTGCCAGCGGCGGCGGGATTTCCTACAATGAGCAGTTCTTC. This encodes CASGGGISYNEQFF.